This TCR beta chain stems from a study of T cell changes during pregnancy in multiple sclerosis. J lost 2 bases, V lost 0 bases, and 18 bases had no gene match. CDR3 length equals 20 residues. Generated by immunoSEQ multiplex PCR, the TCRdb table keeps only in-frame clones and is missing some. The sample holds roughly 46,000 clones, approximately 81% seen once. The starting material was CD4+ T cells from peripheral blood mononuclear cells, obtained before pregnancy. The J gene is TRBJ1-1, the V gene TRBV23-1; TRBD1 matches at 7 bases. TRBV23-1 belongs to the ORF category, with a function that is uncertain. The sequence was obtained from a female donor with multiple sclerosis, enrolled in a pregnancy study. The CDR3 loop is CASSQSRLRAGGAENTEAFF. CDR3 bases: TGCGCCAGCAGTCAATCCCGCCTCCGGGCAGGGGGAGCAGAAAACACTGAAGCTTTCTTT.